This T cell receptor beta chain was observed in a study of T cell responses to AZD1222 COVID-19 vaccine. Study-wide results and caveats: Just 6 or 7 AZD1222 recipients were seropositive at baseline. White British people made up most donors, females outnumbered males, and clonal diversity was possibly underestimated.

The table came from immunoSEQ multiplex PCR; TCRdb's copy has only in-frame clones and leaves some out. This table holds roughly 48,000 clones, approximately 90% found once. Germline V lookup: CDR1 SGDLS, CDR2 YYNGEE. This CDR3 is 15 amino acids long. Trimming took off 0 bases at V and 8 bases at J, with 14 bases between the two ends. As to this clone: Its antigen is currently unknown.

The specimen was peripheral blood, collected 28 days after the second AZD1222 dose. The chain links TRBV9 to TRBJ1-4, with unresolved D. This clonotype was obtained from an adult who received the AZD1222 COVID-19 vaccine. CDR3 protein: CASSVVWRVREKLFF. DNA of the CDR3: TGTGCCAGCAGCGTAGTGTGGAGGGTTCGGGAAAAACTGTTTTTT.